Each of the 13 T cell receptor beta chains below was sequenced from the same sample in a study of cytomegalovirus exposure and HLA in healthy donors. TCRdb's table, derived via immunoSEQ multiplex PCR, lists solely in-frame clones and lacks some. This sample has some 250,000 clones, with roughly 89% found just once. Source material: PBMCs. These receptor sequences come from a woman aged 18-29 years in good health and CMV-seronegative.

The chain employs TRBV6-5 and TRBJ1-6, with 7 bases identical to TRBD1. The CDR3 loop spans 14 amino acids. V lost 8 bases to trimming and J lost 9 bases; unmatched junction nucleotides: 10. The germline CDR1 and CDR2 sequences are MNHEY and SVGAGI. In DNA form, the CDR3 reads TGTGCCAGCTGGAACAGGGGAGTTACTTCACCCCTCCACTTT. Protein product: CASWNRGVTSPLHF.

This clone was counted once. V gene TRBV7-2 combines with J gene TRBJ1-6; 8 bases match TRBD1. CDR1 SGHTA and CDR2 FQGNSA come from the germline V gene. V shed 6 bases and J 7 bases; nucleotides not matched to a gene: 8. CDR3 length: 15 residues. The CDR3 DNA is TGTGCCAGCAGATTGGGACAGGTCACCAATTCACCCCTCCACTTT. Translating gives CASRLGQVTNSPLHF.

The chain employs TRBV19 and TRBJ2-2, with D unclear. CDR3 length: 11 amino acids. The germline V gene has CDR1 LNHDA and CDR2 SQIVND (reference sequence). V was shortened by 3 bases and J by 7 bases, with 3 bases between the two germline ends. CDR3 loop: CASSIHGELFF. The CDR3 DNA sequence: TGTGCCAGTAGTATCCACGGGGAGCTGTTTTTT.

The genes are TRBV7-6 and TRBJ2-3, with D maybe TRBD1 (6 bases). CDR1 and CDR2 (germline): SGHVS, FNYEAQ. V lost 4 bases, J lost 1 base, and 15 bases lay in between. The CDR3 is made up of 16 amino acids. The CDR3 nucleotides read TGTGCCAGCAGCTCCCCGACAGGAAGTGGCACAGATACGCAGTATTTT. Translating gives CASSSPTGSGTDTQYF.

The genes are TRBV2 and TRBJ1-1; tentatively, D is TRBD1 (6 bases). Germline values: CDR1 SNHLY, CDR2 FYNNEI. Trimming left V 4 bases short and J 0 bases short, with 15 bases between. The CDR3 has 16 amino acids. CDR3 DNA sequence: TGTGCCAGCAGTGCTCAGGGACGACAGGTGAACACTGAAGCTTTCTTT. It specifies CASSAQGRQVNTEAFF.

V gene TRBV30 combines with J gene TRBJ1-3; TRBD1 aligns across 7 bases. Germline V gene sequence: CDR1 GTSNPN, CDR2 SVGIG (reference sequence). Trimming cost V 3 bases and J 0 bases; bases outside gene matches: 5. This CDR3 has 15 residues. For the CDR3, the DNA is TGTGCCTGGAGGGGGACAGCAATCTCTGGAAACACCATATATTTT. Amino acid sequence: CAWRGTAISGNTIYF.

The V gene is TRBV5-5, the J gene TRBJ1-6; 11 nucleotides agree with TRBD1. With 10 bases clipped from V and 9 bases from J, the junction kept 15 bases outside the gene matches. This CDR3 contains 16 residues. Germline V gives CDR1 SGHKS, CDR2 YYEKEE (reference sequence). This chain's CDR3 is CASRDRGSLVASPLHF. In DNA form, the CDR3 reads TGTGCCTCCCGGGACAGGGGGAGCCTAGTCGCTTCACCCCTCCACTTT.

This chain connects TRBV4-1 to TRBJ2-1; 9 bases map to TRBD2. Germline loops: CDR1 MGHRA, CDR2 YSYEKL. The CDR3 has 17 residues. Trimming removed 3 bases from V and 4 bases from J; junction bases left unmatched: 10. CDR3 in amino acids: CASSQAGGATRYNEQFF. The CDR3, as DNA: TGCGCCAGCAGCCAGGCGGGGGGGGCAACCCGTTACAATGAGCAGTTCTTC.

The count of this clone is one. This chain connects TRBV5-1 to TRBJ2-1; D not resolved. Germline V CDR1 and CDR2: SGHRS, YFSETQ. V was trimmed by 2 bases and J by 8 bases, leaving 5 bases between them. The CDR3 sequence is 11 residues long. The CDR3 loop reads CASSFGDEQFF. Written as DNA, the CDR3 is TGCGCCAGCAGCTTTGGAGATGAGCAGTTCTTC. Supplemented by reference TRBV5-1 and TRBJ2-1, the full variable domain reads KAGVTQTPRYLIKTRGQQVTLSCSPISGHRSVSWYQQTPGQGLQFLFEYFSETQRNKGNFPGRFSGRQFSNSRSEMNVSTLELGDSALYLCASSFGDEQFFGPGTRLTVL.

The chain links TRBV5-4 to TRBJ2-7; 8 bases line up with TRBD1. The CDR3 runs 15 residues. Germline V gives CDR1 SGHNT, CDR2 YYREEE (reference sequence). With V trimmed by 4 bases and J by 6 bases, 12 bases remained unmatched. This CDR3 is CASSLLGTGGGEQYV. The CDR3 DNA sequence: TGTGCCAGCAGCCTCCTAGGGACAGGAGGGGGCGAGCAGTACGTC.

V and J are TRBV2 and TRBJ1-4, with no clear D. The germline V and J ends were trimmed by 3 bases and 0 bases, with 5 bases remaining between them. The CDR3 totals 14 residues. The germline CDR1 and CDR2 sequences are SNHLY and FYNNEI. CDR3 sequence (DNA): TGTGCCAGCAGTGACGGAGCAACTAATGAAAAACTGTTTTTT. Its protein is CASSDGATNEKLFF.

This clone was recorded only once. The chain joins TRBV15 to TRBJ1-1; tentatively, D is TRBD1 (6 bases). In germline, CDR1 is LNHNV, CDR2 YYDKDF (reference sequence). This CDR3 has 15 residues. V dropped 0 bases and J dropped 4 bases, with 12 bases sitting between them. CDR3 region: CATSRDGVTGTEAFF. DNA for the CDR3: TGTGCCACCAGCAGAGATGGGGTGACAGGCACTGAAGCTTTCTTT. Filled out from reference TRBV15 and TRBJ1-1, the complete variable domain reads DAMVIQNPRYQVTQFGKPVTLSCSQTLNHNVMYWYQQKSSQAPKLLFHYYDKDFNNEADTPDNFQSRRPNTSFCFLDIRSPGLGDTAMYLCATSRDGVTGTEAFFGQGTRLTVV.

The chain carries TRBV4-1 and TRBJ2-3; D is ambiguous. From germline, CDR1 is MGHRA and CDR2 YSYEKL. This CDR3 has 14 amino acids. The V and J ends lost 4 bases and 1 base respectively, with 9 bases between them. The CDR3 here is CASSPIGGTDTQYF. CDR3 bases: TGCGCCAGCAGCCCTATCGGAGGCACAGATACGCAGTATTTT.